This record covers a single T cell receptor beta chain. Its target is unknown. The CDR3 is made up of 14 amino acids. Per germline, CDR1 MNHNS and CDR2 SASEGT. V was pared by 6 bases and J by 4 bases, with 15 bases between. This specimen belongs to a study of cytomegalovirus exposure and HLA in healthy donors. Study details: A data release that came early held some 84 million unique TCRs from HLA-typed donors.

Whole-study findings and limits: TCR beta chain V- and J-gene trimming was linked, in a later analysis, to a missense variant in DCLRE1C. Cytomegalovirus status was reportedly diagnosed by the classifier with high sensitivity and specificity. Later analysis found that TCR beta chains associated with HLA were more clonally expanded than other, equally common chains.

The study ran its PCR with 60 Vbeta and 13 Jbeta primers. Sequencing used immunoSEQ multiplex PCR; TCRdb keeps in-frame clones, though not all of them. Found here are about 200,000 clones, around 83% of them singletons; the top ten hold less than 3%. The sample comprised PBMCs. V is TRBV6-1 and J is TRBJ2-5; maybe TRBD1 (7 bases). This TCR derives from a woman between 35 and 50 years old in good health and CMV-seronegative. The CDR3: CASRSTGRRETQYF. The CDR3 coding sequence is TGTGCCAGCAGGTCGACAGGGAGGAGAGAGACCCAGTACTTC.